The next 3 T cell receptor beta chains were all read from a single sample in a study of blood T cell repertoires in COVID-19. Sequenced by immunoSEQ multiplex PCR; TCRdb stores in-frame clones only, minus some. This table holds some 500,000 clones, roughly 90% found once. Sequencing was done on a sample of PBMCs or T cells enriched from blood (not recorded which). These receptors were taken from a woman in her thirties or forties who had recovered from COVID-19.

This sequence joins TRBV4-1 and TRBJ1-2; TRBD1 matches at 7 bases. The CDR3 spans 15 residues. Trimming took 2 bases from V and 3 from J; bases not matched to a gene: 6. Germline CDR1 and CDR2: MGHRA and YSYEKL. CDR3 in DNA: TGCGCCAGCAGCCAACCCCGGGACAGTTACTATGGCTACACCTTC. This gives the protein CASSQPRDSYYGYTF.

The chain recombines TRBV29-1 with TRBJ2-1, with 13 bases identical to TRBD2. CDR1 SQVTM and CDR2 ANQGSEA come from the germline V gene. The CDR3 consists of 14 residues. V lost 5 bases, J lost 8 bases, and 6 bases stayed unmatched. CDR3 sequence: CSVRGLAGVYEQFF. The DNA of the CDR3 is TGCAGCGTTCGAGGACTAGCGGGAGTGTATGAGCAGTTCTTC.

The chain joins TRBV7-9 to TRBJ2-5, with 10 bases lining up with TRBD2. With V trimmed by 4 bases and J by 8 bases, 7 bases remained unmatched. This CDR3 region has 14 residues. Germline values: CDR1 SEHNR, CDR2 FQNEAQ (reference sequence). CDR3 bases: TGTGCCAGCAGCTGGACTAGCGGTGCAGGAACCCAGTACTTC. Translating it yields CASSWTSGAGTQYF.